The entry that follows covers one T cell receptor beta chain sequence. Its specificity is not known. The CDR3 sequence is 14 residues long. From germline, CDR1 is MRHNA and CDR2 SNTAGT. V gave up 3 bases and J gave up 4 bases, with 11 bases separating them. Profiled with immunoSEQ multiplex PCR; TCRdb holds only in-frame clones, not every one. This table holds under 250,000 clones, roughly three quarters found once. The data are from a study of cytomegalovirus exposure and HLA in healthy donors. Study-wide context: In a later analysis, the roughly 120 validation repertoires were reported to have used the same platform as the 600 to 800 first-cohort repertoires. Findings and caveats of the study: Most TCR sequences showed up rarely, but some public TCRs showed up in many donors. In a later analysis, first-cohort TCR clusters were found to tend to co-occur in the 120 or so validation repertoires. Overall, some 160 TCR beta chains were annotated as cytomegalovirus-associated.

The sequencing input was PBMCs. This TCR was recovered from a woman in her 30s in good health and CMV-seronegative. This chain joins TRBV6-4 and TRBJ2-3; the D gene is possibly TRBD1 (6 bases). CDR3 bases: TGTGCCAGCAGTGAGGGGGCAGGGGCAGATACGCAGTATTTT. This translates into CASSEGAGADTQYF.